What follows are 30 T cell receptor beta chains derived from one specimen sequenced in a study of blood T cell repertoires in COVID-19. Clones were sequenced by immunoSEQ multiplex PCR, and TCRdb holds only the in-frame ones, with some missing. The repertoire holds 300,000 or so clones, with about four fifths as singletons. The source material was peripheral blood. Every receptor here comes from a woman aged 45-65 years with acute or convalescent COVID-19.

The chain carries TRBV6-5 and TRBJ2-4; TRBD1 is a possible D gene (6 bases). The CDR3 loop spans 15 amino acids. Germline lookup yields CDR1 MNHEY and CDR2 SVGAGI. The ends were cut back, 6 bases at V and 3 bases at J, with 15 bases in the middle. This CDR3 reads CASRTRDILKNIQYF. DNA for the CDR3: TGTGCCAGCAGGACTCGGGACATTCTCAAAAACATTCAGTACTTC.

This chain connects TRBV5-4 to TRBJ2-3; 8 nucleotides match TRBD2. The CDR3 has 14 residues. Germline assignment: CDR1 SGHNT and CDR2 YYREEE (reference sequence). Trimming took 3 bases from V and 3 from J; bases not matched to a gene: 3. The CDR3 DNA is TGTGCCAGCAGCTCCCCGGGGGGGACAGATACGCAGTATTTT. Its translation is CASSSPGGTDTQYF.

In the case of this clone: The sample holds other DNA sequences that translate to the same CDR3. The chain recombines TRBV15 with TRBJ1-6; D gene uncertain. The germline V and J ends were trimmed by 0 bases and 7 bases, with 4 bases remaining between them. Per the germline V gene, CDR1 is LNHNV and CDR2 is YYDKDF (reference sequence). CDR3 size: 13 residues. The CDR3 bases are TGTGCCACCAGCAGAGATCTGAATTCACCCCTCCACTTT. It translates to CATSRDLNSPLHF.

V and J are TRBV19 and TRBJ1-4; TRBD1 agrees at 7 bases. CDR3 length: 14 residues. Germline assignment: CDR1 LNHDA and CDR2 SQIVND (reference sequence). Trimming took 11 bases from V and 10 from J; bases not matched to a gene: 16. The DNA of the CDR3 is TGTGCCTCCACCGATAGGGGGCAAAGGCCAAAACTGTTTTTT. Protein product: CASTDRGQRPKLFF. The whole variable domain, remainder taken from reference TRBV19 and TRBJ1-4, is DGGITQSPKYLFRKEGQNVTLSCEQNLNHDAMYWYRQDPGQGLRLIYYSQIVNDFQKGDIAEGYSVSREKKESFPLTVTSAQKNPTAFYLCASTDRGQRPKLFFGSGTQLSVL.

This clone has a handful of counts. CDR3 nucleotide sequence: TGTGCCAGCAGCTTAACAAGGGGGAAAGAGACCCAGTACTTC. It translates to CASSLTRGKETQYF. V and J are TRBV11-2 and TRBJ2-5, with a possible D match to TRBD1 (6 bases). Germline V gene sequence: CDR1 SGHAT, CDR2 FQNNGV. Trimming pared 2 bases from V and 3 bases from J, leaving 10 bases between. CDR3 length: 14 residues.

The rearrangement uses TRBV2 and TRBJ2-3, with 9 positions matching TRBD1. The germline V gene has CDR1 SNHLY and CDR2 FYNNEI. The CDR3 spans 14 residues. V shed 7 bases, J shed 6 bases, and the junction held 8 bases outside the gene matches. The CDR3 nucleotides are TGTGCCAGCATTTTGACAGGGGGAGGTGATACGCAGTATTTT. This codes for CASILTGGGDTQYF. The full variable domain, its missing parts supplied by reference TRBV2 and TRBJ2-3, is EPEVTQTPSHQVTQMGQEVILRCVPISNHLYFYWYRQILGQKVEFLVSFYNNEISEKSEIFDDQFSVERPDGSNFTLKIRSTKLEDSAMYFCASILTGGGDTQYFGPGTRLTVL.

CDR3 residues: CASSFRGGSYNEQFF. The CDR3 nucleotides read TGTGCCAGCAGCTTCCGGGGGGGCTCCTACAATGAGCAGTTCTTC. This sequence joins TRBV5-4 and TRBJ2-1; 8 positions match TRBD2. Looked up from germline, CDR1 is SGHNT and CDR2 is YYREEE (reference sequence). The trim removed 2 bases at V and 0 bases at J, leaving 1 base unmatched. The CDR3 is 15 amino acids. Variable domain in full (rest from reference TRBV5-4 and TRBJ2-1): ETGVTQSPTHLIKTRGQQVTLRCSSQSGHNTVSWYQQALGQGPQFIFQYYREEENGRGNFPPRFSGLQFPNYSSELNVNALELDDSALYLCASSFRGGSYNEQFFGPGTRLTVL.

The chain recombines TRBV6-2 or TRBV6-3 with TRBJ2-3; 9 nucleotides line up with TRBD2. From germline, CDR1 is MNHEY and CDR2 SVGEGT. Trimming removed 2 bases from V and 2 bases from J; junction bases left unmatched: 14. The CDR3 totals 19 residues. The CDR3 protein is CASSYGREGRGHNTDTQYF. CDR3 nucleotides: TGTGCCAGCAGTTACGGGCGGGAGGGCCGTGGTCATAACACAGATACGCAGTATTTT.

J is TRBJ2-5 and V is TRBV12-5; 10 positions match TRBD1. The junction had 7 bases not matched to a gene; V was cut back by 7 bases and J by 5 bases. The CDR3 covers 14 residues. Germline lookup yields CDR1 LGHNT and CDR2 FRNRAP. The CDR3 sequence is CASAWDRGGETQYF. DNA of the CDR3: TGTGCTAGTGCTTGGGACAGGGGCGGGGAGACCCAGTACTTC.

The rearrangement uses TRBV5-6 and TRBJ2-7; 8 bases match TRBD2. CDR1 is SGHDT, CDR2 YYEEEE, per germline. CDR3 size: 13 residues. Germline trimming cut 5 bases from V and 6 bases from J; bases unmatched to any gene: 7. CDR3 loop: CASSWGGGPEQYF. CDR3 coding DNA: TGTGCCAGCAGTTGGGGCGGGGGGCCCGAGCAGTACTTC. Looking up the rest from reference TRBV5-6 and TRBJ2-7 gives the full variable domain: DAGVTQSPTHLIKTRGQQVTLRCSPKSGHDTVSWYQQALGQGPQFIFQYYEEEERQRGNFPDRFSGHQFPNYSSELNVNALLLGDSALYLCASSWGGGPEQYFGPGTRLTVT.

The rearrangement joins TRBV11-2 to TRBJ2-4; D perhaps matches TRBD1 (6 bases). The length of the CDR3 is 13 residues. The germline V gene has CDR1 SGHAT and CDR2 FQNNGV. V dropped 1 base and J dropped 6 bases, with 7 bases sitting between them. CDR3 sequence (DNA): TGTGCCAGCAGCTTAGGGACAGTAAACATTCAGTACTTC. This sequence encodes CASSLGTVNIQYF.

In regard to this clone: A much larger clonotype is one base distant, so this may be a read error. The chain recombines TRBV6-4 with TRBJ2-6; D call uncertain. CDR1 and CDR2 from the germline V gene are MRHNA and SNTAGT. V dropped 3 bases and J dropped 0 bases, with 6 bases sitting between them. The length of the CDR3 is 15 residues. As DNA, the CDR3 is TGTGCCAGCAGTGAGGGCAGCTCTGGGGCCAACGTCCTGACTTTC. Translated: CASSEGSSGANVLTF.

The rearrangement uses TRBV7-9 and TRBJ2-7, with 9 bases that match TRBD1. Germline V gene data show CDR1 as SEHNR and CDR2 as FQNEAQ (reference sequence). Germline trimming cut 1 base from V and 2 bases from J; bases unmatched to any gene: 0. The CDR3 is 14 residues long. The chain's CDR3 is CASSLGTGAYEQYF. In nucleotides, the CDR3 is TGTGCCAGCAGCTTAGGGACAGGGGCCTACGAGCAGTACTTC.

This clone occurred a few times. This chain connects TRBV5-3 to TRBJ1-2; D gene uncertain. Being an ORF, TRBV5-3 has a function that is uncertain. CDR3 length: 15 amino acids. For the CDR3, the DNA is TGTGCTAGGCGGAGGCTAGTCTCATGTTCTCATGGCTACACCTTC. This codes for CARRRLVSCSHGYTF.

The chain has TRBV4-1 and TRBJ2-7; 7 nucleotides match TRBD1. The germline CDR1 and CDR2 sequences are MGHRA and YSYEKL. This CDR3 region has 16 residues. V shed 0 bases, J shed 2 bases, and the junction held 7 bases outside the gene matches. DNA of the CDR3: TGCGCCAGCAGCCAAGAAAGTACAGGGGTCCCCTACGAGCAGTACGTC. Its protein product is CASSQESTGVPYEQYV.

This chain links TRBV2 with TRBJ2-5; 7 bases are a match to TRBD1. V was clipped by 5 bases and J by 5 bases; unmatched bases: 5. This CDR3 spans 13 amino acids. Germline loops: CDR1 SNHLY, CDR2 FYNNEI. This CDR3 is CASSRDRVETQYF. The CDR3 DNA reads TGTGCCAGCAGTCGAGACAGGGTGGAGACCCAGTACTTC.

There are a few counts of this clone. CDR3 sequence: CASSRLAGTYNEQFF. The DNA of the CDR3 is TGTGCCAGCAGCCGACTAGCGGGAACCTACAATGAGCAGTTCTTC. The rearrangement uses TRBV7-8 and TRBJ2-1, with 11 bases identical to TRBD2. The germline gives CDR1 SGHVS, CDR2 FQNEAQ. This CDR3 has 15 residues. J was trimmed by 2 bases and V by 5 bases; bases with no gene match: 2.

CDR3 region: CASSLGQSNNEQFF. CDR3 nucleotides: TGTGCCAGCAGCTTGGGACAGTCAAACAATGAGCAGTTCTTC. This chain joins TRBV7-6 and TRBJ2-1, with 7 bases fitting TRBD1. J was trimmed by 5 bases and V by 3 bases; bases with no gene match: 4. The CDR3 totals 14 residues. Germline V lookup: CDR1 SGHVS, CDR2 FNYEAQ.

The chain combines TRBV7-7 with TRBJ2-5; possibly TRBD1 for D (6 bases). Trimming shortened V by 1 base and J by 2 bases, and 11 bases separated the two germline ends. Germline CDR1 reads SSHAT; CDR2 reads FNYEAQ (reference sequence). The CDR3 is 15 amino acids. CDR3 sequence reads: CASSLVGGLQETQYF. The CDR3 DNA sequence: TGTGCCAGCAGCTTAGTTGGGGGCCTGCAAGAGACCCAGTACTTC.

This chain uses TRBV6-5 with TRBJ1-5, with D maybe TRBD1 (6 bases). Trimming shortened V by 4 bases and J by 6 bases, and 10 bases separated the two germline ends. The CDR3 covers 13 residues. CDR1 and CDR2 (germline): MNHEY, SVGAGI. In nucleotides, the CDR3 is TGTGCCAGCAGTTTTGGGGGGGCTCAGCCCCAGCATTTT. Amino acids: CASSFGGAQPQHF.

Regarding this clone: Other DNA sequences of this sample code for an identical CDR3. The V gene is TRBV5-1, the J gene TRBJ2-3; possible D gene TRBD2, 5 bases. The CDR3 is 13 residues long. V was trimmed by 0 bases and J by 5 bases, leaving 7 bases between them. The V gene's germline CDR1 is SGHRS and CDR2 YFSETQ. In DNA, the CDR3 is TGCGCCAGCAGCTTGGCCGGGGAAGATACGCAGTATTTT. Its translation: CASSLAGEDTQYF.

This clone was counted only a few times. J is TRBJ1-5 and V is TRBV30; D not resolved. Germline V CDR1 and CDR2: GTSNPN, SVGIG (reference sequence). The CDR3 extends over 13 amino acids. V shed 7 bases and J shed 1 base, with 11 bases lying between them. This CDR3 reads CAYKTWSNQPQHF. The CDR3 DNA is TGTGCCTATAAGACATGGAGCAATCAGCCCCAGCATTTT.

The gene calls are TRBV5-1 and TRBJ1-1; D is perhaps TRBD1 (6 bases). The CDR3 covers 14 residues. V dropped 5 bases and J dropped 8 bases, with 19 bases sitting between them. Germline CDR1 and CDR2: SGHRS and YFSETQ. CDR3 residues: CASSTQGAPDEAFF. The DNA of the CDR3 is TGCGCCAGCAGTACACAGGGAGCCCCAGACGAAGCTTTCTTT.

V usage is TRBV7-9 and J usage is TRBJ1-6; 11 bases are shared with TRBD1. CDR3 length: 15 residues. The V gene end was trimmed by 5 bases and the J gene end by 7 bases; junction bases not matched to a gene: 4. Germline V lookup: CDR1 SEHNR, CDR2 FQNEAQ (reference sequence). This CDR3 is CASSPRTGGNSPLHF. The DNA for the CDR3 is TGTGCCAGCAGCCCCAGGACAGGGGGCAATTCACCCCTCCACTTT. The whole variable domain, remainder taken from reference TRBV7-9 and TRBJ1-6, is DTGVSQNPRHKITKRGQNVTFRCDPISEHNRLYWYRQTLGQGPEFLTYFQNEAQLEKSRLLSDRFSAERPKGSFSTLEIQRTEQGDSAMYLCASSPRTGGNSPLHFGNGTRLTVT.

For the CDR3, the DNA is TGTGCCAGCAGCGTAGACAACCCAGTATCTGGAAACACCATATATTTT. Protein sequence: CASSVDNPVSGNTIYF. V usage is TRBV9 and J usage is TRBJ1-3, with D hard to call. Per the germline V gene, CDR1 is SGDLS and CDR2 is YYNGEE. Between the trimmed V and J ends, which lost 0 bases and 1 base, there was a span of 11 bases. There are 16 residues in the CDR3.

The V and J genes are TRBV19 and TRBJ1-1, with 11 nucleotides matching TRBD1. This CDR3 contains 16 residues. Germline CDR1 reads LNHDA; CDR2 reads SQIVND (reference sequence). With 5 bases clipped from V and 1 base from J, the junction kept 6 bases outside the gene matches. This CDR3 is CASSHRDRGGNTEAFF. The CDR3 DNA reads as TGTGCCAGTAGTCATAGGGACAGGGGGGGGAACACTGAAGCTTTCTTT.

Here the CDR3 DNA reads TGTGCCACCAGTGACGCGGTCTACGAGCAGTACGTC. It translates to CATSDAVYEQYV. This rearrangement joins TRBV24-1 to TRBJ2-7; D gene unclear. The CDR3 is made up of 12 amino acids. The germline V gene encodes CDR1 KGHDR and CDR2 SFDVKD. The V and J ends lost 4 bases and 3 bases respectively, with 6 bases between them.

The CDR3 DNA reads as TGTGCCAGCACCTTAGGAGGGGACAGGGGCCGGGAGACCCAGTACTTC. Amino acids: CASTLGGDRGRETQYF. The V gene is TRBV25-1, the J gene TRBJ2-5, with 10 bases aligning to TRBD1. Germline-derived CDR1 and CDR2 are MGHDK and SYGVNS. Unmatched junction bases numbered 13, after V lost 7 bases and J lost 5 bases. This CDR3 has 16 amino acids.

CDR3 sequence reads: CASSRTQGAGNTIYF. In DNA form, the CDR3 reads TGTGCCAGCAGCCGGACACAGGGGGCTGGAAACACCATATATTTT. The genes are TRBV7-9 and TRBJ1-3, with 8 positions matching TRBD1. CDR1 and CDR2 (germline): SEHNR, FQNEAQ (reference sequence). The CDR3 is 15 residues long. V shed 5 bases, J shed 2 bases, and the junction held 5 bases outside the gene matches.

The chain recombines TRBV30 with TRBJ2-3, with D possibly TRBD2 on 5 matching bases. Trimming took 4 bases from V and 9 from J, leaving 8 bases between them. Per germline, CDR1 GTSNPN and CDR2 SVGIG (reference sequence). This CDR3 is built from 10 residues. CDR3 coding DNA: TGTGCCTGGAAACGCGGGACGCAGTATTTT. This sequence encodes CAWKRGTQYF.